The rows below give T cell receptor beta chains drawn from one sample of a study of T cells in localized non-small cell lung cancer. The assay was immunoSEQ multiplex PCR, and TCRdb's table has in-frame clones only and misses some. In the table there are approximately 26,000 clones, roughly 80% of which are singletons. Sequencing was performed on peripheral blood, taken before any cancer treatment. These receptors all stem from a woman between 35 and 70 years old with stage I lung adenocarcinoma. The CDR3 runs from the conserved cysteine through the conserved F or W. A D gene is named only where the DNA matches it firmly. Only part of the rows carry a size: once, few, many, or a class if the clone is expanded.

abundance: few
j_gene: TRBJ2-1
d_gene: TRBD2
v_gene: TRBV7-2
CDR3nt: TGTGCCAGCAGCATAGTGGGCGGGGGGGCTGATGAGCAGTTCTTC
CDR3aa: CASSIVGGGADEQFF

abundance: -
j_gene: TRBJ1-1
d_gene: -
v_gene: TRBV6-5
CDR3nt: TGTGCCAGCAGTCCGACCGGGGGAAACACTGAAGCTTTCTTT
CDR3aa: CASSPTGGNTEAFF

abundance: -
j_gene: TRBJ1-1
d_gene: -
v_gene: TRBV7-2
CDR3nt: TGTGCCAGCACCCAGCAGATGAACACTGAAGCTTTCTTT
CDR3aa: CASTQQMNTEAFF

abundance: -
j_gene: TRBJ2-7
d_gene: -
v_gene: TRBV14
CDR3nt: TGTGCCAGCAGCCGCCCCAATCATTACGAGCAGTACTTC
CDR3aa: CASSRPNHYEQYF

abundance: once
j_gene: TRBJ1-4
d_gene: -
v_gene: TRBV29-1
CDR3nt: TGCAGCGTCGTTTCTCCACTCGGGACCACGGAAAAACTGTTTTTT
CDR3aa: CSVVSPLGTTEKLFF

abundance: -
j_gene: TRBJ1-2
d_gene: -
v_gene: TRBV4-1
CDR3nt: TGCGCCAGCAGCCGCTTCTGGACAGCTAACTATGGCTACACCTTC
CDR3aa: CASSRFWTANYGYTF

abundance: -
j_gene: TRBJ1-4
d_gene: TRBD1
v_gene: TRBV4-1
CDR3nt: TGCGCCAGCAGCCCGACACCAGGGACAGGTCAGGGTGAAAAACTGTTTTTT
CDR3aa: CASSPTPGTGQGEKLFF

abundance: -
j_gene: TRBJ1-4
d_gene: TRBD1
v_gene: TRBV5-8
CDR3nt: TGTGCCAGCAGCTTTGGGACAGAGAATGAAAAACTGTTTTTT
CDR3aa: CASSFGTENEKLFF

abundance: -
j_gene: TRBJ2-4
d_gene: -
v_gene: TRBV19
CDR3nt: TGTGCCAGTAGTATATATACAACCGGGGCCAAAAACATTCAGTACTTC
CDR3aa: CASSIYTTGAKNIQYF

abundance: -
j_gene: TRBJ2-4
d_gene: -
v_gene: TRBV11-3
CDR3nt: TGTGCCAGCAGCTCGGACTCCCAGGCCAAAAACATTCAGTACTTC
CDR3aa: CASSSDSQAKNIQYF

abundance: once
j_gene: TRBJ2-1
d_gene: TRBD2
v_gene: TRBV5-1
CDR3nt: TGCGCCAGCAGCATAAGCGGGGGCGACCCCAATGAGCAGTTCTTC
CDR3aa: CASSISGGDPNEQFF

abundance: -
j_gene: TRBJ1-2
d_gene: TRBD1
v_gene: TRBV29-1
CDR3nt: TGCAGCGCCGGGACAGGGGGTTACTATGGCTACACCTTC
CDR3aa: CSAGTGGYYGYTF

abundance: -
j_gene: TRBJ2-5
d_gene: TRBD1
v_gene: TRBV9
CDR3nt: TGTGCCAGCAGCGTAGGGGGACAGCAAGAGACCCAGTACTTC
CDR3aa: CASSVGGQQETQYF

abundance: -
j_gene: TRBJ1-5
d_gene: TRBD1
v_gene: TRBV27
CDR3nt: TGTGCCAGCAGTTTATCCAGGGGGATCGTCCCCCAGCATTTT
CDR3aa: CASSLSRGIVPQHF

abundance: -
j_gene: TRBJ2-5
d_gene: TRBD2
v_gene: TRBV7-8
CDR3nt: TGTGCCAGCAGCTTCAGGACTAGCGAACAAGAGACCCAGTACTTC
CDR3aa: CASSFRTSEQETQYF

abundance: few
j_gene: TRBJ1-1
d_gene: TRBD1
v_gene: TRBV5-1
CDR3nt: TGCGCCAGCAGCAGCGGACAGGGGAACACTGAAGCTTTCTTT
CDR3aa: CASSSGQGNTEAFF

abundance: -
j_gene: TRBJ1-1
d_gene: -
v_gene: TRBV7-6
CDR3nt: TGTGCCAGCAGCTTATCCAGGGAAGGGCGAGCTTTCTTT
CDR3aa: CASSLSREGRAFF

abundance: -
j_gene: TRBJ2-2
d_gene: TRBD2
v_gene: TRBV4-3
CDR3nt: TGCGCCAGCAGCCAAGATCAAGCGGGGGGTGACACCGGGGAGCTGTTTTTT
CDR3aa: CASSQDQAGGDTGELFF

abundance: -
j_gene: TRBJ1-4
d_gene: -
v_gene: TRBV9
CDR3nt: TGTGCCAGCAGCCTCCGGTGGGGGGCGGGTGAAAAACTGTTTTTT
CDR3aa: CASSLRWGAGEKLFF

abundance: few
j_gene: TRBJ2-1
d_gene: TRBD2
v_gene: TRBV4-1
CDR3nt: TGCGCCAGCAGCCAAGGAGCGGGGGGGCGCTACAATGAGCAGTTCTTC
CDR3aa: CASSQGAGGRYNEQFF

abundance: -
j_gene: TRBJ2-1
d_gene: -
v_gene: TRBV11-2
CDR3nt: TGTGCCAGCAGCTTATCAGCCGGGAAGTTTGAGCAGTTCTTC
CDR3aa: CASSLSAGKFEQFF

abundance: -
j_gene: TRBJ2-3
d_gene: TRBD1
v_gene: TRBV9
CDR3nt: TGTGCCAGCAGCGTCGCAGGGGGCAGAACAGATACGCAGTATTTT
CDR3aa: CASSVAGGRTDTQYF

abundance: -
j_gene: TRBJ1-4
d_gene: -
v_gene: TRBV19
CDR3nt: TGTGCCAGTAGTCTCGGGACACACCCAACTAATGAAAAACTGTTTTTT
CDR3aa: CASSLGTHPTNEKLFF

abundance: -
j_gene: TRBJ1-1
d_gene: -
v_gene: TRBV7-9
CDR3nt: TGTGCCAGCAGCTTGAGTATCACTGAAGCTTTCTTT
CDR3aa: CASSLSITEAFF

abundance: -
j_gene: TRBJ1-6
d_gene: -
v_gene: TRBV14
CDR3nt: TGTGCCAGCAGCCAGATGAACGATTCACCCCTCCACTTT
CDR3aa: CASSQMNDSPLHF

abundance: -
j_gene: TRBJ1-2
d_gene: -
v_gene: TRBV4-3
CDR3nt: TGCGCCAGCAGCCAAGGGCTCGTTAACTATGGCTACACCTTC
CDR3aa: CASSQGLVNYGYTF

abundance: -
j_gene: TRBJ1-1
d_gene: -
v_gene: TRBV6-6
CDR3nt: TGTGCCAGCAGTTACTACGGAAGAAACACTGAAGCTTTCTTT
CDR3aa: CASSYYGRNTEAFF

abundance: -
j_gene: TRBJ1-3
d_gene: -
v_gene: TRBV25-1
CDR3nt: TGTGCCAGCAGTGACAGACTAGGGGGAAACACCATATATTTT
CDR3aa: CASSDRLGGNTIYF

abundance: -
j_gene: TRBJ1-2
d_gene: -
v_gene: TRBV5-1
CDR3nt: TGCGCCAGCAGCCCGACGTGGGGCAGAGGAAACTATGGCTACACCTTC
CDR3aa: CASSPTWGRGNYGYTF

abundance: -
j_gene: TRBJ2-2
d_gene: -
v_gene: TRBV6-1
CDR3nt: TGTGCCAGCAGTGCGGTCAGGGGAACCGGGGAGCTGTTTTTT
CDR3aa: CASSAVRGTGELFF

abundance: -
j_gene: TRBJ2-7
d_gene: -
v_gene: TRBV2
CDR3nt: TGTGCCAGCAGTTCTGAGGCAGGGAGCAGCGAGCAGTACTTC
CDR3aa: CASSSEAGSSEQYF

abundance: -
j_gene: TRBJ1-3
d_gene: -
v_gene: TRBV5-6
CDR3nt: TGTGCCAGCAGCTTGCTCCGGACAGTCTCTGGAAACACCATATATTTT
CDR3aa: CASSLLRTVSGNTIYF

abundance: few
j_gene: TRBJ1-1
d_gene: -
v_gene: TRBV29-1
CDR3nt: TGCAGCGTTGAAGGCAGGGGATGGAACACTGAAGCTTTCTTT
CDR3aa: CSVEGRGWNTEAFF

abundance: -
j_gene: TRBJ2-1
d_gene: TRBD2
v_gene: TRBV7-2
CDR3nt: TGTGCCAGCAGCTTAGCTGGCGGGGGGGCCTACAATGAGCAGTTCTTC
CDR3aa: CASSLAGGGAYNEQFF

abundance: -
j_gene: TRBJ2-7
d_gene: -
v_gene: TRBV27
CDR3nt: TGTGCCAGCAGTAGGGCAGGGCGATCAACAGACGAGCAGTACTTC
CDR3aa: CASSRAGRSTDEQYF

abundance: few
j_gene: TRBJ2-3
d_gene: -
v_gene: TRBV5-1
CDR3nt: TGCGCCAGCAGCAGAGAGATAGCAGATACGCAGTATTTT
CDR3aa: CASSREIADTQYF

abundance: -
j_gene: TRBJ1-1
d_gene: -
v_gene: TRBV6-5
CDR3nt: TGTGCCAGCAGTTACGGTCGGGGACGTATGAACACTGAAGCTTTCTTT
CDR3aa: CASSYGRGRMNTEAFF

abundance: -
j_gene: TRBJ2-2
d_gene: -
v_gene: TRBV4-3
CDR3nt: TGCGCCAGCAGCCAAGAACGGCCCGGGCCAAACACCGGGGAGCTGTTTTTT
CDR3aa: CASSQERPGPNTGELFF

abundance: -
j_gene: TRBJ1-1
d_gene: -
v_gene: TRBV9
CDR3nt: TGTGCCAGCAGCGTAGGTGGGGGCCTGAACACTGAAGCTTTCTTT
CDR3aa: CASSVGGGLNTEAFF

abundance: -
j_gene: TRBJ2-1
d_gene: TRBD2
v_gene: TRBV6-6
CDR3nt: TGTGCCAGCAGTTACCCTATTAGCGGGATGGTGAATGAGCAGTTCTTC
CDR3aa: CASSYPISGMVNEQFF

abundance: -
j_gene: TRBJ1-2
d_gene: TRBD1
v_gene: TRBV4-3
CDR3nt: TGCGCCAGCAGCCACGGGACAGGCTATGGCTACACCTTC
CDR3aa: CASSHGTGYGYTF

abundance: once
j_gene: TRBJ2-7
d_gene: -
v_gene: TRBV29-1
CDR3nt: TGCAGCGTTGAAGAGTTGACCGTAGGGCAGTACTTC
CDR3aa: CSVEELTVGQYF

abundance: -
j_gene: TRBJ2-5
d_gene: -
v_gene: TRBV30
CDR3nt: TGTGCCTGGACTCCGGAAGGATTGTACCAAGAGACCCAGTACTTC
CDR3aa: CAWTPEGLYQETQYF

abundance: -
j_gene: TRBJ2-2
d_gene: -
v_gene: TRBV29-1
CDR3nt: TGCAGCGTGGGTAAGATCGACGTAACCGGGGAGCTGTTTTTT
CDR3aa: CSVGKIDVTGELFF

abundance: -
j_gene: TRBJ1-6
d_gene: -
v_gene: TRBV5-6
CDR3nt: TGTGCCAGCAGCCACCGGATACAGAGGACCAATTCACCCCTCCACTTT
CDR3aa: CASSHRIQRTNSPLHF

abundance: medium-sized
j_gene: TRBJ2-7
d_gene: TRBD1
v_gene: TRBV10-1
CDR3nt: TGCGCCAGCAGTGAGAGGACAGGGTTCGGGGAGCAGTACTTC
CDR3aa: CASSERTGFGEQYF

abundance: -
j_gene: TRBJ2-3
d_gene: -
v_gene: TRBV4-3
CDR3nt: TGCGCCAGCAGCCAAGATCCCGGGAGTGCTACGCAGTATTTT
CDR3aa: CASSQDPGSATQYF

abundance: medium-sized
j_gene: TRBJ2-1
d_gene: -
v_gene: TRBV4-1
CDR3nt: TGCGCCAGCAGCCAAGATCTTGTGACTGGATACAATGAGCAGTTCTTC
CDR3aa: CASSQDLVTGYNEQFF